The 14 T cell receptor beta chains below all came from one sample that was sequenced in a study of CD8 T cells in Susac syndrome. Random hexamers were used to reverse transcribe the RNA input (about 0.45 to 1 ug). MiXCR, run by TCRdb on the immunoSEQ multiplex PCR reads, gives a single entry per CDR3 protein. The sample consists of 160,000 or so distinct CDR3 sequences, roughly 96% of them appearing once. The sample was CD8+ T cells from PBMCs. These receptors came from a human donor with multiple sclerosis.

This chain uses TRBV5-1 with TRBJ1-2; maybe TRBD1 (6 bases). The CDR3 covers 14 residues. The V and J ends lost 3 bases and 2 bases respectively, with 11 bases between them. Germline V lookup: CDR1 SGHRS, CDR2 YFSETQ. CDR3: CASSSWQGNYGYTF. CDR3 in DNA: TGCGCCAGCAGCTCGTGGCAGGGGAACTATGGCTACACCTTC.

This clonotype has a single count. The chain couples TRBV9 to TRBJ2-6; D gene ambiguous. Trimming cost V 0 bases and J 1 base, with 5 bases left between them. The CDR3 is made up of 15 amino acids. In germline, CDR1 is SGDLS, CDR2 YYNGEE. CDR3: CASSVGGSGANVLTF. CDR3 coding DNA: TGTGCCAGCAGCGTAGGTGGATCTGGGGCCAACGTCCTGACTTTC.

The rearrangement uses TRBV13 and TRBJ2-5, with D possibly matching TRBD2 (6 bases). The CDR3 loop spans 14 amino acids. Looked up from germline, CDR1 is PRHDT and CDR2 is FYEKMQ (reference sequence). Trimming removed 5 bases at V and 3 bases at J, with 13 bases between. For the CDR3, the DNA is TGTGCCAGCAGCCTCGGGAGTCGAAAAGAGACCCAGTACTTC. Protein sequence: CASSLGSRKETQYF.

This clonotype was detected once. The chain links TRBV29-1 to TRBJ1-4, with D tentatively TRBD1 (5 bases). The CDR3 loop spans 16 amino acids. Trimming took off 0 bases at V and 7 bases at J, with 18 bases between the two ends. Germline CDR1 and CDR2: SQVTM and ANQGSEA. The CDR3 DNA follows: TGCAGCGTTGAAGAAAGCTCCTCCAGGGTCCGTGAAAAACTGTTTTTT. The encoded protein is CSVEESSSRVREKLFF. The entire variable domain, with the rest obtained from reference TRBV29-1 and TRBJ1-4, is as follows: SAVISQKPSRDICQRGTSLTIQCQVDSQVTMMFWYRQQPGQSLTLIATANQGSEATYESGFVIDKFPISRPNLTFSTLTVSNMSPEDSSIYLCSVEESSSRVREKLFFGSGTQLSVL.

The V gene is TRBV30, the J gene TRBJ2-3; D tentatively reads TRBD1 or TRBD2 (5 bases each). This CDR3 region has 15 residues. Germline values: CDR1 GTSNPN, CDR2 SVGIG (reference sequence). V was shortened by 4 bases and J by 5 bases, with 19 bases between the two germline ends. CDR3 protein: CAWTPGLAIGDTQYF. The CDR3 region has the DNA TGTGCCTGGACCCCGGGGCTAGCAATCGGAGATACGCAGTATTTT.

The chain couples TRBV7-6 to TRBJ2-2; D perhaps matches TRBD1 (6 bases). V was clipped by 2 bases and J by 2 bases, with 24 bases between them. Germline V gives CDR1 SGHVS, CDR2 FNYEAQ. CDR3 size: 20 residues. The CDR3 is CASSLFPDGSGTRNTGELFF. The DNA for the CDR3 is TGTGCCAGCAGCTTATTTCCCGACGGATCCGGGACACGAAACACCGGGGAGCTGTTTTTT.

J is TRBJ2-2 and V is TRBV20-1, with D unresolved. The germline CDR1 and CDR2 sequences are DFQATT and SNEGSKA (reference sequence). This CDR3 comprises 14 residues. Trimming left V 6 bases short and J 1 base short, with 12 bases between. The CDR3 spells CSAKDGWNTGELFF. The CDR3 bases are TGCAGTGCCAAGGACGGATGGAACACCGGGGAGCTGTTTTTT.

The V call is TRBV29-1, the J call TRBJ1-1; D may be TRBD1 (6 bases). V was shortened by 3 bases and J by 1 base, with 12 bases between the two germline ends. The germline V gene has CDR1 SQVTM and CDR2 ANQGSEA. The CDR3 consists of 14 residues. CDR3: CSVDPRQENTEAFF. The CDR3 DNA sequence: TGCAGCGTTGACCCCCGACAGGAGAACACTGAAGCTTTCTTT.

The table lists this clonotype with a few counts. CDR3 residues: CASSLAGEQETQYF. The DNA of the CDR3 is TGTGCCAGCAGTCTAGCGGGCGAACAAGAGACCCAGTACTTC. This sequence joins TRBV28 and TRBJ2-5; 8 nucleotides match TRBD2. From germline, CDR1 is MDHEN and CDR2 SYDVKM. Unmatched junction bases numbered 4, after V lost 5 bases and J lost 2 bases. The CDR3 is 14 amino acids. The full variable domain, rest sourced from reference TRBV28 and TRBJ2-5, is DVKVTQSSRYLVKRTGEKVFLECVQDMDHENMFWYRQDPGLGLRLIYFSYDVKMKEKGDIPEGYSVSREKKERFSLILESASTNQTSMYLCASSLAGEQETQYFGPGTRLLVL.

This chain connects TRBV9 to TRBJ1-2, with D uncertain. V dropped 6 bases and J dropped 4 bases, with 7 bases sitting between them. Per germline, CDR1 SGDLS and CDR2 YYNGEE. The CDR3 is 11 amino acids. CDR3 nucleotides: TGTGCCAGCAAGAGAAGCTATGGCTACACCTTC. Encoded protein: CASKRSYGYTF.

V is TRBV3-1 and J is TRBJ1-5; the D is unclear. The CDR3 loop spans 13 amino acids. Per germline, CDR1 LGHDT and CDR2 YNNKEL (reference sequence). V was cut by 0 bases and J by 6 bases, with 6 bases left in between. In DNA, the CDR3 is TGTGCCAGCAGCCAAGATTATACTCAGCCCCAGCATTTT. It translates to CASSQDYTQPQHF.

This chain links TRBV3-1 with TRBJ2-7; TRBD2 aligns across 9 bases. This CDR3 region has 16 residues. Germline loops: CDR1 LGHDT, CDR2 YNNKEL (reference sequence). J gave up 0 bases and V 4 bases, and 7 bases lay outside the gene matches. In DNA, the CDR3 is TGTGCCAGCAGCCCACTCCTAGCGGGGAGCTCCTACGAGCAGTACTTC. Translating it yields CASSPLLAGSSYEQYF.

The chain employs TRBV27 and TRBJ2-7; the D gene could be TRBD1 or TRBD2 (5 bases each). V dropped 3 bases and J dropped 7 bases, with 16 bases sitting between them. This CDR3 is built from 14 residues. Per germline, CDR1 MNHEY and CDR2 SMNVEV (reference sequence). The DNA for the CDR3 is TGTGCCAGCAGTTTTTGGCAGGGTGGGAGTGAGCAGTACTTC. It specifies CASSFWQGGSEQYF.

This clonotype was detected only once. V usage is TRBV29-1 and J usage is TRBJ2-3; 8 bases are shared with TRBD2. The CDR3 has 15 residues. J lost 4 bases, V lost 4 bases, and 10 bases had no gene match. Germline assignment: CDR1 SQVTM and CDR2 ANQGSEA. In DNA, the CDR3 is TGCAGCGTTGTCGGGACTAGGAGTCTCGCAGATACGCAGTATTTT. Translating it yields CSVVGTRSLADTQYF.